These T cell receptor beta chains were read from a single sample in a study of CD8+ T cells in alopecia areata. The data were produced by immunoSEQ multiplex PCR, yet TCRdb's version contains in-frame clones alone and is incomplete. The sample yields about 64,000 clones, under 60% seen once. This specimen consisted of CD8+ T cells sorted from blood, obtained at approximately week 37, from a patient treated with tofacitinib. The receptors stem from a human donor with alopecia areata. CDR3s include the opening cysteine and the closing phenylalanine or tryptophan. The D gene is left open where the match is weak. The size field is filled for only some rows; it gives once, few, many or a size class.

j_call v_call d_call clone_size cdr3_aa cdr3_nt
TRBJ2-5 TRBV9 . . CASSEEGWGTQYF TGTGCCAGCAGTGAAGAAGGGTGGGGGACCCAGTACTTC
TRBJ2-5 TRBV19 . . CASSPRAGRNQETQYF TGTGCCAGTAGTCCGCGCGCGGGCCGTAACCAAGAGACCCAGTACTTC
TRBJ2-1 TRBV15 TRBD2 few CATSRTAGTSGPYDEQFF TGTGCCACCAGCAGGACCGCTGGGACTAGCGGACCCTATGATGAGCAGTTCTTC
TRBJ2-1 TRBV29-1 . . CSVDYDYNEQFF TGCAGCGTTGACTATGACTACAATGAGCAGTTCTTC
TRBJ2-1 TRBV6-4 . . CASSDWPDNEQFF TGTGCCAGCAGTGACTGGCCTGACAATGAGCAGTTCTTC
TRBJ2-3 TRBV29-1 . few CSAFRRAEDTQYF TGCAGCGCTTTCAGGAGGGCTGAGGATACGCAGTATTTT
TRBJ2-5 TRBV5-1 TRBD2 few CASSTILLTSGWETQYF TGCGCCAGCAGCACCATCCTCCTGACTAGCGGGTGGGAGACCCAGTACTTC
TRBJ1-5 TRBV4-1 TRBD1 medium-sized CASSQVQGVQPQHF TGCGCCAGCAGCCAAGTCCAGGGGGTCCAGCCCCAGCATTTT
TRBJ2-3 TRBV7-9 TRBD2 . CASNRGGWNTQYF TGTGCCAGCAACCGGGGGGGCTGGAATACGCAGTATTTT
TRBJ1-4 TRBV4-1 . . CASSQDNLWEEKLFF TGCGCCAGCAGCCAAGACAACCTTTGGGAGGAAAAACTGTTTTTT
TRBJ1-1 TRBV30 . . CAWQVTDRRLRAFF TGTGCCTGGCAGGTTACGGACAGACGCCTTCGAGCTTTCTTT
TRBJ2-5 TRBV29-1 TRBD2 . CSGTWGGETQYF TGCAGCGGAACGTGGGGGGGGGAGACCCAGTACTTC
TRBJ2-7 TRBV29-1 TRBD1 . CSVLGQDSYEQYF TGCAGCGTTTTAGGACAGGATAGCTACGAGCAGTACTTC
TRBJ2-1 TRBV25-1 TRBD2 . CASSNSGRAFYNEQFF TGTGCCAGCAGTAATAGCGGGAGGGCCTTCTACAATGAGCAGTTCTTC
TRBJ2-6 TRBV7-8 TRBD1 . CASSLAGQEAGANVLTF TGTGCCAGCAGCTTAGCGGGACAGGAGGCTGGGGCCAACGTCCTGACTTTC
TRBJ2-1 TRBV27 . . CASSSQESPYNEQFF TGTGCCAGCAGTTCTCAGGAGTCCCCCTACAATGAGCAGTTCTTC
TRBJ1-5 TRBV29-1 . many CSVEVRNGQPQHF TGCAGCGTTGAGGTCCGGAATGGTCAGCCCCAGCATTTT
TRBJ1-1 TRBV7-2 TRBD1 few CASRPRQGWTEAFF TGTGCCAGCAGACCTAGACAGGGATGGACTGAAGCTTTCTTT
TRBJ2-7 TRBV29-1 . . CSVPGTGEQYF TGCAGCGTACCAGGGACTGGAGAGCAGTACTTC
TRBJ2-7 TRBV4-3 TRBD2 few CASSQSLAGGPNEQYF TGCGCCAGCAGCCAATCACTAGCGGGAGGGCCTAACGAGCAGTACTTC
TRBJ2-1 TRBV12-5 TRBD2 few CASGLGSGRSSYNEQFF TGTGCTAGTGGTTTGGGGAGCGGGAGGAGCTCCTACAATGAGCAGTTCTTC
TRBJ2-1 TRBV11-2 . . CASSLGGFEQFF TGTGCCAGCAGCTTGGGTGGATTCGAGCAGTTCTTC
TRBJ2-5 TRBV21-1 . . CASSNGVEETQYF TGTGCCAGCAGCAACGGAGTGGAGGAGACCCAGTACTTC
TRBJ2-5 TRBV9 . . CASSAQSGERKTQYF TGTGCCAGCAGCGCCCAATCAGGGGAGAGGAAGACCCAGTACTTC
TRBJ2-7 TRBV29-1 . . CSVETSVPYEQYF TGCAGCGTCGAAACATCGGTACCCTACGAGCAGTACTTC
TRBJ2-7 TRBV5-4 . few CASSPRRVSFSYEQYF TGCGCCAGCAGCCCTCGGAGAGTCTCTTTCTCCTACGAGCAGTACTTC
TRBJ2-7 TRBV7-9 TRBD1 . CASSSTGVDSYEQYF TGTGCCAGCAGCTCGACAGGGGTAGACTCCTACGAGCAGTACTTC
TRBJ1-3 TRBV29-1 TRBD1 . CSVGQGAGNTIYF TGCAGCGTTGGACAGGGGGCTGGAAACACCATATATTTT
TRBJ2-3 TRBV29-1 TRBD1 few CSARQGAGADTQYF TGCAGCGCCAGACAGGGGGCAGGCGCAGATACGCAGTATTTT
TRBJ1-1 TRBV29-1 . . CSVQLGLGTEAFF TGCAGCGTCCAACTCGGATTGGGCACTGAAGCTTTCTTT
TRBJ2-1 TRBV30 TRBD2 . CAWSVLAGGPASYNEQFF TGTGCCTGGAGTGTATTAGCGGGAGGGCCAGCGTCCTACAATGAGCAGTTCTTC
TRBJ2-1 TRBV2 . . CASSVDTSMSNEQFF TGTGCCAGCAGCGTAGACACTAGTATGAGTAATGAGCAGTTCTTC
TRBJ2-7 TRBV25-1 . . CASTITGSYEQYF TGTGCCAGCACCATCACAGGGTCCTACGAGCAGTACTTC
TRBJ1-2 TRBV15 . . CATSRTVKVRGNYGYTF TGTGCCACCAGCAGAACCGTCAAGGTCCGGGGAAACTATGGCTACACCTTC
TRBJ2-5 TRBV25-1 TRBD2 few CASSLNGRVETQYF TGTGCCAGCAGCCTCAACGGGAGGGTGGAGACCCAGTACTTC
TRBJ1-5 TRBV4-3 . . CASSQDYGGYSNQPQHF TGCGCCAGCAGCCAAGATTACGGGGGTTATAGCAATCAGCCCCAGCATTTT
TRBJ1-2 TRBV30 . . CAWRITGTEGYTF TGTGCCTGGAGGATAACAGGAACTGAGGGCTACACCTTC
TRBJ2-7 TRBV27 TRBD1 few CASSSLGTASSYEQYF TGTGCCAGCAGTTCCCTCGGGACAGCCAGCTCCTACGAGCAGTACTTC
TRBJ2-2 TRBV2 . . CADSGDTGELFF TGTGCCGACTCGGGGGACACCGGGGAGCTGTTTTTT
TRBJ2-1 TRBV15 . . CATTASPVSYNEQFF TGTGCCACCACGGCTAGTCCCGTCTCGTACAATGAGCAGTTCTTC
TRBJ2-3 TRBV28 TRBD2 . CASSPLAGGPSDTQYF TGTGCCAGCAGTCCCTTAGCGGGAGGGCCTTCAGATACGCAGTATTTT
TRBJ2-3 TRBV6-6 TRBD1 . CASSPQGVMTDTQYF TGTGCCAGCAGTCCACAGGGGGTAATGACAGATACGCAGTATTTT
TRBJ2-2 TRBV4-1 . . CASSPREGYTGELFF TGCGCCAGCAGCCCCAGAGAGGGCTACACCGGGGAGCTGTTTTTT
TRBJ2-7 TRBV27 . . CASRPSVAGSSYEQYF TGTGCCAGCAGGCCCTCGGTGGCGGGGAGCTCCTACGAGCAGTACTTC
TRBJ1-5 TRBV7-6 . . CASSYSRDSQPQHF TGTGCCAGCAGCTACTCCCGCGACAGTCAGCCCCAGCATTTT
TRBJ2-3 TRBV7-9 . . CASSSAGSTDTQYF TGTGCCAGCAGCTCAGCAGGAAGCACAGATACGCAGTATTTT
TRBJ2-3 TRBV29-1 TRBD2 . CSVTGLAGPTPPDTQYF TGCAGCGTTACCGGACTAGCGGGACCCACCCCCCCAGATACGCAGTATTTT
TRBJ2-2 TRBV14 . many CASSQEGGDSGTGELFF TGTGCCAGCAGCCAGGAAGGTGGTGACAGTGGGACCGGGGAGCTGTTTTTT
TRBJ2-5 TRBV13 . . CASSLGGPETQYF TGTGCCAGCAGCTTAGGGGGTCCGGAGACCCAGTACTTC
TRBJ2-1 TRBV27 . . CASSLFVSYNEQFF TGTGCCAGCAGTTTATTCGTCTCCTACAATGAGCAGTTCTTC
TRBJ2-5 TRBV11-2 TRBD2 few CASTVGLAGVETQYF TGTGCCAGCACCGTGGGACTAGCGGGAGTAGAGACCCAGTACTTC
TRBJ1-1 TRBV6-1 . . CASNILYPGPGEAFF TGTGCCAGCAATATTCTATATCCGGGACCCGGTGAAGCTTTCTTT
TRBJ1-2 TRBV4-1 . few CASSQVGASYGYTF TGCGCCAGCAGCCAGGTGGGGGCTAGTTATGGCTACACCTTC
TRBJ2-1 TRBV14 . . CASSQVHEQFF TGTGCCAGCAGCCAAGTCCATGAGCAGTTCTTC
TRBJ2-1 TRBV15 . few CATSRDLTSSYNEQFF TGTGCCACCAGCAGAGATCTAACGAGCTCCTACAATGAGCAGTTCTTC
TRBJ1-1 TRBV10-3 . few CAISEGRLNTEAFF TGTGCCATCAGTGAGGGCAGGCTGAACACTGAAGCTTTCTTT
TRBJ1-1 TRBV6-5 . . CASSYSSANEAFF TGTGCCAGCAGTTACTCTTCAGCCAATGAAGCTTTCTTT